In this sample, the clone carrying this T cell receptor beta chain turned up a few times. Its cognate antigen is unknown. TCRdb's table, derived via immunoSEQ multiplex PCR, lists solely in-frame clones and lacks some. This table has over 85,000 clones, 80% appearing once. The data were obtained in a study of Ad26.COV2.S vaccination and SARS-CoV-2 variants. Study results and caveats: Placebo recipients and vaccine recipients were similar in non-spike TCR breadth. Measures of TCR breadth and depth may have fallen short of total T cell responses.

The germline gives CDR1 MNHEY, CDR2 SMNVEV (reference sequence). The CDR3 runs 17 residues. Between the trimmed V and J ends, which lost 0 bases and 5 bases, there was a span of 17 bases. The source was peripheral blood, collected after recovery from COVID-19. This clonotype was sampled from a human donor who had recovered from COVID-19. The chain carries TRBV27 and TRBJ2-1; D unclear. Written as DNA, the CDR3 is TGTGCCAGCAGTTTATCTATTGCTACAGCTAGTAACAATGAGCAGTTCTTC. Translating it yields CASSLSIATASNNEQFF.